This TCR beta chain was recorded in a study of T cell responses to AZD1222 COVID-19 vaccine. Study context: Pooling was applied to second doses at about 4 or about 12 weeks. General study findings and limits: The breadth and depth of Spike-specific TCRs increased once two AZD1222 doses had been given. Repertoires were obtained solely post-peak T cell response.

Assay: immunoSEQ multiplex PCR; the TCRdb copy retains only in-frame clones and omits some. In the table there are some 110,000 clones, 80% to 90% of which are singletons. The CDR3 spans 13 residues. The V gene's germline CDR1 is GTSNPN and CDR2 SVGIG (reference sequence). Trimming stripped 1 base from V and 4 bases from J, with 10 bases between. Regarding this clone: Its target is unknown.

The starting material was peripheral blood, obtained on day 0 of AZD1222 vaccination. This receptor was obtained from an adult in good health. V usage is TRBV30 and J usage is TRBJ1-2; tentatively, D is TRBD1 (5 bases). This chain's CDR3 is CAWSGGGPYGYTF. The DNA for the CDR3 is TGTGCCTGGAGTGGCGGGGGACCCTATGGCTACACCTTC.